Below, 2 T cell receptor beta chains from the same sample are listed, as sequenced in a study of T cell repertoires in cytomegalovirus infection. Using its own MiXCR run on the reads, TCRdb lists one record per CDR3 protein. The table lists about a million distinct CDR3 sequences, around 29% of them singletons. No antigen is known for these receptors. The material sequenced was cultured CD8+ T cells from PBMCs, taken from culture after CMV antigen stimulation. The source is a human donor in good health (CMV status not recorded). Some clones in this sample may be carry-over from other donors' samples.

This chain joins TRBV19 and TRBJ2-1; D is possibly TRBD1 or TRBD2 (5 bases each). The V and J ends lost 0 bases and 5 bases respectively, with 11 bases between them. The CDR3 extends over 15 amino acids. Germline CDR1 reads LNHDA; CDR2 reads SQIVND (reference sequence). This CDR3 reads CASSIDLGRHNEQFF. DNA of the CDR3: TGTGCCAGTAGTATAGATTTGGGACGCCACAATGAGCAGTTCTTC.

This clonotype was seen a few times. DNA for the CDR3: TGTGCCAGCACCTCCTGGGGATATTTGAACACTGAAGCTTTCTTT. This translates into CASTSWGYLNTEAFF. V and J are TRBV5-4 and TRBJ1-1; D unclear. The length of the CDR3 is 15 residues. CDR1 and CDR2 from the germline V gene are SGHNT and YYREEE (reference sequence). The germline V and J ends were trimmed by 6 bases and 0 bases, with 15 bases remaining between them.